This entry lists 9 T cell receptor beta chains sequenced from one sample in a study of cytomegalovirus exposure and HLA in healthy donors. The assay was immunoSEQ multiplex PCR, and TCRdb's table has in-frame clones only and misses some. The data hold 200,000 to 250,000 clones, with over 75% observed a single time. The material sequenced was PBMCs. The source is a young man in good health and CMV-seropositive.

This chain links TRBV11-2 with TRBJ2-7, with D perhaps TRBD1 (6 bases). In germline, CDR1 is SGHAT, CDR2 FQNNGV. V was cut by 3 bases and J by 7 bases, with 13 bases left in between. This CDR3 has 13 residues. The CDR3 region is CASSFPGADEQYF. The DNA of the CDR3 is TGTGCCAGCAGCTTTCCAGGGGCGGATGAGCAGTACTTC. Combining the CDR3 with reference TRBV11-2 and TRBJ2-7 gives the whole variable domain EAGVAQSPRYKIIEKRQSVAFWCNPISGHATLYWYQQILGQGPKLLIQFQNNGVVDDSQLPKDRFSAERLKGVDSTLKIQPAKLEDSAVYLCASSFPGADEQYFGPGTRLTVT.

The chain joins TRBV6-5 to TRBJ2-7; unclear D gene. The CDR3 length is 13 residues. Germline CDR1 and CDR2: MNHEY and SVGAGI. Deletions cut 7 bases from V and 1 base from J, with 11 bases between. CDR3 sequence (DNA): TGTGCCAGCACCCCGGACGCTTCCTACGAGCAGTACTTC. Its protein product is CASTPDASYEQYF.

This sequence joins TRBV7-9 and TRBJ1-1; possible D gene TRBD1, 6 bases. The CDR3 has 14 residues. Germline V CDR1 and CDR2: SEHNR, FQNEAQ (reference sequence). The ends were cut back, 3 bases at V and 5 bases at J, with 13 bases in the middle. The CDR3 protein is CASSFPGAATEAFF. The CDR3 DNA sequence: TGTGCCAGCAGCTTTCCAGGGGCTGCGACTGAAGCTTTCTTT. The whole variable domain, filled in from reference TRBV7-9 and TRBJ1-1, reads DTGVSQNPRHKITKRGQNVTFRCDPISEHNRLYWYRQTLGQGPEFLTYFQNEAQLEKSRLLSDRFSAERPKGSFSTLEIQRTEQGDSAMYLCASSFPGAATEAFFGQGTRLTVV.

This chain uses TRBV6-1 with TRBJ1-1, with D possibly matching TRBD1 (5 bases). The germline CDR1 and CDR2 sequences are MNHNS and SASEGT. The CDR3 runs to 14 residues. V was shortened by 7 bases and J by 3 bases, with 15 bases between the two germline ends. In DNA, the CDR3 is TGTGCCAGCAAACTAGGGACGGCTGACACTGAAGCTTTCTTT. This codes for CASKLGTADTEAFF.

The rearrangement links TRBV9 to TRBJ1-1, with 9 bases lining up with TRBD1. With V trimmed by 4 bases and J by 1 base, 8 bases remained unmatched. Germline V gene sequence: CDR1 SGDLS, CDR2 YYNGEE. CDR3 size: 16 residues. Here the CDR3 reads CASSPRTGAGNTEAFF. The CDR3 DNA reads as TGTGCCAGCAGCCCGAGGACAGGGGCTGGGAACACTGAAGCTTTCTTT.

The chain joins TRBV23-1 to TRBJ2-7; no definite D call. TRBV23-1 is known as an ORF, though its function is uncertain. The CDR3 length is 10 residues. The V gene lost 7 bases and the J gene lost 4 bases, with 5 bases spanning the gap. CDR3 in amino acids: CASTPYEQYF. The CDR3 DNA is TGCGCCAGCACCCCTTACGAGCAGTACTTC.

The rearrangement links TRBV30 to TRBJ1-5; unclear D gene. Trimming cost V 3 bases and J 6 bases, with 12 bases left between them. The CDR3 covers 13 residues. Germline CDR1 GTSNPN, CDR2 SVGIG (reference sequence). The CDR3 loop reads CAWRGQAGQPQHF. Here the CDR3 DNA reads TGTGCCTGGAGAGGGCAGGCAGGTCAGCCCCAGCATTTT.

The rearrangement joins TRBV30 to TRBJ1-1, with D perhaps TRBD1 (5 bases). The germline CDR1 and CDR2 sequences are GTSNPN and SVGIG (reference sequence). The CDR3 covers 12 residues. The V end was cut by 1 base, the J end by 6 bases, with 9 bases between. The CDR3 region is CAWSDRWAEAFF. The CDR3 coding sequence is TGTGCCTGGAGTGACAGGTGGGCTGAAGCTTTCTTT. Based on the CDR3 plus reference TRBV30 and TRBJ1-1, the full variable domain is SQTIHQWPATLVQPVGSPLSLECTVEGTSNPNLYWYRQAAGRGLQLLFYSVGIGQISSEVPQNLSASRPQDRQFILSSKKLLLSDSGFYLCAWSDRWAEAFFGQGTRLTVV.

The chain carries TRBV4-1 and TRBJ2-7; 8 bases are a match to TRBD2. Trimming took 0 bases from V and 0 from J; bases not matched to a gene: 10. The CDR3 runs to 18 residues. Germline values: CDR1 MGHRA, CDR2 YSYEKL. The CDR3: CASSQDNTLAGSSYEQYF. The DNA for the CDR3 is TGCGCCAGCAGCCAAGATAATACCTTAGCGGGGAGCTCCTACGAGCAGTACTTC.